This T cell receptor (beta chain) was profiled in a study of T-cell memory formation after mild COVID-19. This clonotype appeared a single time. Its antigen is still unknown. Libraries for TCRalpha and TCRbeta carried sample barcodes and unique molecular identifiers via 5'RACE. Each CDR3 protein gets one entry after TCRdb re-called the 5' RACE reads with MiXCR. The table records 400,000 or so distinct CDR3 sequences, about 21% of them present only once. Study outcomes and limitations: Later expanders leaned toward CD4+, whereas clones contracting from day 15 to 85 were balanced CD4/CD8.

Source material: PBMCs or a T cell subset sorted from them (not recorded which). The sequence came from an adult woman who had mild COVID-19 (a few samples of this study predate the infection). Cell type and time point are not known.

The CDR3 sequence is CSARRLGGSVDEQFF. For the CDR3, the DNA is TGCAGTGCCCGTCGTCTGGGCGGTTCTGTCGATGAGCAGTTCTTC. This sequence joins TRBV20-1 and TRBJ2-1; no firm D call. The germline V gene has CDR1 DFQATT and CDR2 SNEGSKA (reference sequence). The CDR3 has 15 amino acids. Trimming took 6 bases from V and 8 from J, leaving 23 bases between them.